The text below deals with one TCR beta chain. The source of the sample is a study of blood T cell repertoires in COVID-19. Sequenced by immunoSEQ multiplex PCR; TCRdb stores in-frame clones only, minus some. The sample carries about 210,000 clones, about 87% recorded once. The sequence derives from a man in his sixties who had recovered from COVID-19. The specimen was peripheral blood.

For the CDR3, the DNA is TGTGCCAGCAGCCCGACAGGGGGGAAGACCCAGTACTTC. Its translation: CASSPTGGKTQYF. The V gene is TRBV6-5, the J gene TRBJ2-5; 9 bases are a match to TRBD1. The germline V gene encodes CDR1 MNHEY and CDR2 SVGAGI. The CDR3 is 13 amino acids. The J segment lost 6 bases and the V segment lost 6 bases, leaving 5 bases of the junction unmatched.